A single sample gave rise to the 20 T cell receptor beta chains below, sequenced in a study of blood T cell repertoires in COVID-19. The table came from immunoSEQ multiplex PCR; TCRdb's copy has only in-frame clones and leaves some out. The sample has around 250,000 clones, 80% to 90% seen once; the top ten hold about 4%. The specimen sequenced was PBMCs or T cells enriched from blood (not recorded which). These receptor sequences come from a woman aged 25 to 39 with acute COVID-19.

The rearrangement joins TRBV7-3 to TRBJ2-3, with 9 positions matching TRBD2. The CDR3 spans 20 residues. With V trimmed by 1 base and J by 0 bases, 14 bases remained unmatched. CDR1 SGHTA and CDR2 FQGTGA come from the germline V gene. CDR3 in DNA: TGTGCCAGCAGCTTAAGTTTAGGAGGAGCGGGGGGATCTAGCACAGATACGCAGTATTTT. Protein: CASSLSLGGAGGSSTDTQYF.

In its sample, this clone was seen once. This chain joins TRBV4-3 and TRBJ2-1; TRBD2 agrees at 7 bases. V shed 0 bases and J 7 bases; nucleotides not matched to a gene: 9. Germline assignment: CDR1 LGHNA and CDR2 YSLEER. The CDR3 is 16 residues long. The CDR3 sequence: CASSQDVGGPGNEQFF. CDR3 DNA sequence: TGCGCCAGCAGCCAAGACGTGGGAGGGCCCGGGAATGAGCAGTTCTTC.

The rearrangement joins TRBV7-5 to TRBJ2-2; TRBD2 is the table's D call and was not checked against the DNA. TRBV7-5 is described as a pseudogene. This CDR3 has 15 amino acids. In DNA, the CDR3 is TGTGTCAGAAGCTGTACTAGGGCGAACACCGGGGAGCTGTTTTTT. This codes for CVRSCTRANTGELFF.

The chain carries TRBV6-1 and TRBJ2-7; 7 nucleotides line up with TRBD1. This CDR3 region has 16 residues. Germline CDR1 MNHNS, CDR2 SASEGT. J lost 2 bases, V lost 0 bases, and 7 bases had no gene match. DNA of the CDR3: TGTGCCAGCAGTGAAGCGATTGACAGGGTAGCCTACGAGCAGTACTTC. Translation gives CASSEAIDRVAYEQYF.

CDR3 amino acids: CASSWTVADTQYF. The CDR3 DNA is TGTGCCAGCAGTTGGACAGTTGCAGATACGCAGTATTTT. This chain connects TRBV6-4 to TRBJ2-3; possible D gene TRBD1, 6 bases. V gave up 5 bases and J gave up 4 bases, with 10 bases separating them. The CDR3 consists of 13 residues. Germline assignment: CDR1 MRHNA and CDR2 SNTAGT.

J is TRBJ2-3 and V is TRBV11-1; D uncertain. CDR1 and CDR2 from the germline V gene are SGHAT and FQDESV (reference sequence). The ends were cut back, 5 bases at V and 6 bases at J, with 9 bases in the middle. CDR3 length: 12 residues. CDR3: CASSRLRDTQYF. The DNA for the CDR3 is TGTGCCAGCAGCCGACTGAGGGATACGCAGTATTTT.

This chain joins TRBV6-5 and TRBJ1-2; TRBD1 matches at 7 bases. This CDR3 comprises 15 residues. Trimming removed 6 bases from V and 7 bases from J; junction bases left unmatched: 14. Germline lookup yields CDR1 MNHEY and CDR2 SVGAGI. The CDR3 sequence: CASSTTTGAFGGYTF. For the CDR3, the DNA is TGTGCCAGCAGCACAACCACAGGGGCGTTCGGTGGCTACACCTTC.

This clone turned up a few times. The CDR3 region has the DNA TGTGCCAGCACGCGGCGGGGCCCTCTTATTGGCTACACCTTC. Residues: CASTRRGPLIGYTF. The chain links TRBV28 to TRBJ1-2, with D possibly matching TRBD1 (5 bases). Trimming took 7 bases from V and 7 from J, leaving 19 bases between them. CDR1 and CDR2 (germline): MDHEN, SYDVKM. There are 14 residues in the CDR3.

The rearrangement links TRBV5-8 to TRBJ2-7; D is unclear. Deletions cut 1 base from V and 4 bases from J, with 6 bases between. The CDR3 sequence is 12 residues long. Germline CDR1 SGHTS, CDR2 YDEGEE. The CDR3 protein is CASSLPGYEQYF. DNA of the CDR3: TGTGCCAGCAGCTTGCCCGGTTACGAGCAGTACTTC.

This clone has a single count. V gene TRBV3-1 (or the pseudogene TRBV3-2) combines with J gene TRBJ1-5, with D perhaps matching TRBD1 (6 bases). The germline V and J ends were trimmed by 3 bases and 4 bases, with 7 bases remaining between them. Germline CDR1 and CDR2: LGHDT and YNNKEL (reference sequence). CDR3 length equals 13 residues. As DNA, the CDR3 is TGTGCCAGCAGCCAGGACAGAAATCAGCCCCAGCATTTT. Translation gives CASSQDRNQPQHF.

The chain has TRBV11-2 and TRBJ2-1, with TRBD2 identical over 7 bases. CDR1 is SGHAT and CDR2 is FQNNGV in the germline V gene. The CDR3 runs 16 residues. After removal of 2 bases from V and 3 bases from J, the junction contained 7 bases not matched to a gene. The CDR3 loop reads CASSLLAGDFYNEQFF. The CDR3 coding sequence is TGTGCCAGCAGCTTATTGGCGGGAGATTTCTACAATGAGCAGTTCTTC.

The chain links TRBV28 to TRBJ2-1, with D tentatively TRBD2 (5 bases). V shed 4 bases and J shed 15 bases, with 19 bases lying between them. Per germline, CDR1 MDHEN and CDR2 SYDVKM. The CDR3 loop spans 13 amino acids. The CDR3 reads CASSSPAGSPVFF. CDR3 sequence (DNA): TGTGCCAGCAGTTCTCCCGCGGGTAGTCCCGTGTTCTTC.

The chain has TRBV29-1 and TRBJ2-3; 12 nucleotides align to TRBD2. The CDR3 is made up of 16 amino acids. Germline CDR1 reads SQVTM; CDR2 reads ANQGSEA. V shed 8 bases, J shed 2 bases, and the junction held 11 bases outside the gene matches. Here the CDR3 reads CSPTVGLAGDTDTQYF. The CDR3 region has the DNA TGCAGCCCTACGGTGGGACTAGCGGGCGACACAGATACGCAGTATTTT.

CDR3 bases: TGCAGCGTTGAGGTCCTAGCGGAGCCGTCGGAGGAGTTCTTC. Translation: CSVEVLAEPSEEFF. The chain has TRBV29-1 and TRBJ2-1, with 7 positions matching TRBD2. The V segment lost 3 bases and the J segment 14 bases; nucleotides outside the gene matches: 16. The CDR3 loop spans 14 amino acids. Germline V gene lookup returns CDR1 SQVTM and CDR2 ANQGSEA.

In DNA, the CDR3 is TGTGCCAGTACCGGGACAGGGGGCGCGGGTCAGCCCCAGCATTTT. Translation gives CASTGTGGAGQPQHF. The chain uses TRBV19 and TRBJ1-5, with 12 nucleotides matching TRBD1. Germline trimming cut 7 bases from V and 6 bases from J; bases unmatched to any gene: 7. Germline V CDR1 and CDR2: LNHDA, SQIVND (reference sequence). This CDR3 region has 15 residues.

The chain is built from TRBV9 and TRBJ1-2; D is ambiguous. This CDR3 comprises 15 residues. Germline V gives CDR1 SGDLS, CDR2 YYNGEE. V was pared by 0 bases and J by 0 bases, with 9 bases between. The CDR3 here is CASSVDTNPNYGYTF. DNA for the CDR3: TGTGCCAGCAGCGTAGACACTAACCCTAACTATGGCTACACCTTC.

This chain connects TRBV3-1 (or the pseudogene TRBV3-2) to TRBJ2-2, with D unclear. CDR1 and CDR2 from the germline V gene are LGHDT and YNNKEL (reference sequence). Between the trimmed V and J ends, which lost 1 base and 6 bases, there was a span of 9 bases. The CDR3 runs 14 residues. DNA of the CDR3: TGTGCCAGCAGCCAAGGAGGTAGCCCCGGGGAGCTGTTTTTT. Protein product: CASSQGGSPGELFF.

V gene TRBV6-4 combines with J gene TRBJ2-7; 9 bases line up with TRBD2. V trimming: 3 bases; J trimming: 2 bases; junction bases outside the gene matches: 5. The CDR3 runs to 15 residues. Germline V gene sequence: CDR1 MRHNA, CDR2 SNTAGT. CDR3 loop: CASSEGASGAYEQYF. In DNA form, the CDR3 reads TGTGCCAGCAGTGAAGGGGCTAGCGGGGCCTACGAGCAGTACTTC.

This sequence joins TRBV30 and TRBJ1-1, with D maybe TRBD1 (6 bases). Germline CDR1 is GTSNPN and CDR2 is SVGIG (reference sequence). CDR3 size: 10 residues. The V end lost 5 bases, the J end lost 7 bases, and 8 bases lay between the germline ends. The chain's CDR3 is CAWGGLEAFF. In DNA, the CDR3 is TGTGCCTGGGGGGGCCTTGAAGCTTTCTTT.

This clone has just one count. The chain combines TRBV28 with TRBJ2-7; 9 positions agree with TRBD2. With V trimmed by 0 bases and J by 2 bases, 11 bases remained unmatched. Germline V gene sequence: CDR1 MDHEN, CDR2 SYDVKM. The CDR3 totals 18 residues. As DNA, the CDR3 is TGTGCCAGCAGTTTATGGGCTAGCGGGGAAAGAAGTGCCTACGAGCAGTACTTC. As protein: CASSLWASGERSAYEQYF.